This TCR beta chain was profiled in a study of blood T cells in healthy people across ages. Notes on the study in general: Leaving the PBMCs unsorted stopped any conclusive comparison of naive versus antigen-experienced cells.

This clonotype was picked up many times. The target antigen is unknown. Using a J-beta primer mix together with a sample-barcoded 5' primer, a second PCR was run for roughly 6 to 12 cycles. Every cDNA molecule bore a tag from a template-switch adaptor containing 12 random nucleotides. TCRdb itself ran the 5' RACE reads through MiXCR, one entry per CDR3 protein. The data hold some 640,000 distinct CDR3 sequences, with under 30% observed a single time. CDR3 size: 13 residues. Germline CDR1 is MNHEY and CDR2 is SVGAGI. The V gene lost 0 bases and the J gene lost 2 bases, with 5 bases spanning the gap. Sample: blood. The chain recombines TRBV6-5 with TRBJ2-7; D unresolved. The clonotype was recovered from a woman older than 75 in good health. The CDR3 sequence: CASSYSRAYEQYF. CDR3 DNA: TGTGCCAGCAGTTACTCGCGAGCCTACGAGCAGTACTTC.